The clone carrying this T cell receptor (beta chain) was observed once. The antigen is not known. CDR1 SGHTA and CDR2 FQGNSA come from the germline V gene. The ends were cut back, 2 bases at V and 1 base at J, with 12 bases in the middle. This CDR3 is 15 amino acids long. This sample was included in a study of T cells in narcolepsy. General study results and limits: Autoreactive clonotypes reportedly recurred in blood of same and different patients, not controls.

Clones were sequenced by immunoSEQ multiplex PCR, and TCRdb holds only the in-frame ones, with some missing. The table records approximately 30,000 clones, around nine tenths of them present only once. The chain employs TRBV7-2 and TRBJ2-7; D is undetermined. The specimen was CD45RA- memory CD4+ T cells from PBMCs. This clonotype was obtained from a human donor with narcolepsy. The CDR3 DNA reads TGTGCCAGCAGCTTAAACGGATTACCTTCCTACGAGCAGTACTTC. Encoded protein: CASSLNGLPSYEQYF.